The 28 T cell receptor beta chains reported below all come from one sample, sequenced in a study of CD8+CD57+ T cells in acquired aplastic anemia. The sequenced patients had an expansion of CD8+CD57+ cells seen by flow cytometry. Profiles of TCR beta VDJ and CDR3 were generated from a genomic DNA template. TCRdb re-derived calls from the reads in MiXCR, one entry per CDR3 protein. Altogether roughly 190,000 distinct CDR3 sequences are present, 48% being singletons, with the ten largest covering over 7.5%. The sample taken for sequencing was sorted CD4+, CD8+, or CD8+CD57+ T cells (not recorded which) from PBMCs. The receptors were gathered from a human donor with aplastic anemia.

The chain uses TRBV9 and TRBJ1-1; D possibly corresponds to TRBD1 (6 bases). This CDR3 has 14 amino acids. Between the trimmed V and J ends, which lost 0 bases and 1 base, there was a span of 7 bases. Germline CDR1 and CDR2: SGDLS and YYNGEE. The CDR3 region is CASSVGGANTEAFF. The CDR3 DNA reads as TGTGCCAGCAGCGTAGGGGGGGCGAACACTGAAGCTTTCTTT.

This clonotype was observed many times. The rearrangement links TRBV2 to TRBJ2-3, with TRBD2 matching 9 bases. Germline-derived CDR1 and CDR2 are SNHLY and FYNNEI. The CDR3 covers 16 residues. J gave up 3 bases and V 0 bases, and 4 bases lay outside the gene matches. CDR3 DNA sequence: TGTGCCAGCAGTGAAGCTAGCGGGAGTGGTACAGATACGCAGTATTTT. Protein product: CASSEASGSGTDTQYF.

The table lists this clonotype with a few counts. In nucleotides, the CDR3 is TGCAGTGGGACCGGGACAGCGGAATCCGGGGAGCTGTTTTTT. This sequence encodes CSGTGTAESGELFF. The chain joins TRBV20-1 to TRBJ2-2; 7 bases match TRBD1. The CDR3 contains 14 residues. Germline loops: CDR1 DFQATT, CDR2 SNEGSKA (reference sequence). The V and J ends lost 7 bases and 6 bases, in that order; junction bases with no gene match: 11.

This clonotype was seen repeatedly, ten times or more. The gene calls are TRBV29-1 and TRBJ1-2; TRBD1 matches 10 bases. V trimming: 4 bases; J trimming: 7 bases; junction bases outside the gene matches: 12. This CDR3 is 15 amino acids long. CDR1 SQVTM and CDR2 ANQGSEA come from the germline V gene. The CDR3: CSVGVGTGDVGGYTF. The CDR3 region has the DNA TGCAGCGTTGGTGTTGGGACAGGGGATGTAGGTGGCTACACCTTC.

With regard to this clonotype: A much more abundant neighbour one base away suggests this may be a read error. Without the conserved terminal phenylalanine or tryptophan, this CDR3 likely stems from a read error. The CDR3 spells CASSFDLQETQYS. The CDR3 coding sequence is TGCGCCAGCAGCTTTGACCTCCAAGAGACCCAGTACTCC. The gene calls are TRBV5-1 and TRBJ2-5; no definite D call. V lost 2 bases, J lost 1 base, and 6 bases lay in between. The length of the CDR3 is 13 residues. In germline, CDR1 is SGHRS, CDR2 YFSETQ.

In its sample, this clonotype was seen many times. The chain has TRBV6-1 and TRBJ1-2, with D possibly matching TRBD1 (6 bases). This CDR3 is built from 13 residues. Germline V gene data show CDR1 as MNHNS and CDR2 as SASEGT. V shed 0 bases and J shed 5 bases, with 7 bases lying between them. The CDR3, as DNA: TGTGCCAGCAGTGAAGCGGGACAATATGGCTACACCTTC. Its translation: CASSEAGQYGYTF.

This clonotype was observed a handful of times. V and J are TRBV2 and TRBJ2-7; unclear D gene. The CDR3 totals 14 residues. Germline assignment: CDR1 SNHLY and CDR2 FYNNEI. V lost 7 bases and J 2 bases, leaving 15 bases between the germline ends. The CDR3, as DNA: TGTGCCAGCAATCGGGCCTTATCTCCCTACGAGCAGTACTTC. Encoded protein: CASNRALSPYEQYF.

This chain joins TRBV29-1 and TRBJ2-7; 8 positions match TRBD2. V lost 4 bases and J lost 3; bases outside the gene matches: 5. The CDR3 contains 13 residues. Germline assignment: CDR1 SQVTM and CDR2 ANQGSEA. CDR3 sequence reads: CSVGDAGGYEQYF. For the CDR3, the DNA is TGCAGCGTTGGGGATGCGGGGGGCTACGAGCAGTACTTC.

This clonotype was observed many times. The rearrangement uses TRBV7-8 and TRBJ2-3; the D is unclear. With 6 bases removed from V and 1 base from J, the gap between germline ends came to 5 bases. This CDR3 is built from 12 residues. Germline V gene sequence: CDR1 SGHVS, CDR2 FQNEAQ. CDR3 bases: TGTGCCAGCAGAAGGGGCACAGATACGCAGTATTTT. Translation: CASRRGTDTQYF. The variable domain in full, with the rest retrieved from reference TRBV7-8 and TRBJ2-3, is GAGVSQSPRYKVAKRGQDVALRCDPISGHVSLFWYQQALGQGPEFLTYFQNEAQLDKSGLPSDRFFAERPEGSVSTLKIQRTQQEDSAVYLCASRRGTDTQYFGPGTRLTVL.

CDR3 loop: CASRTIQASGQPQHF. DNA of the CDR3: TGTGCCAGTCGCACAATTCAGGCCAGCGGTCAGCCCCAGCATTTT. The chain couples TRBV19 to TRBJ1-5, with unresolved D. The CDR3 has 15 residues. Germline V CDR1 and CDR2: LNHDA, SQIVND (reference sequence). The V end was cut by 8 bases, the J end by 6 bases, with 20 bases between.

The V call is TRBV25-1, the J call TRBJ2-1; the D gene is possibly TRBD1 (7 bases). Germline CDR1 reads MGHDK; CDR2 reads SYGVNS. The CDR3 has 17 amino acids. V lost 2 bases and J 0 bases, leaving 14 bases between the germline ends. CDR3 region: CASSEMRDRVSYNEQFF. As DNA, the CDR3 is TGTGCCAGCAGTGAAATGCGGGACAGAGTCTCCTACAATGAGCAGTTCTTC.

This rearrangement joins TRBV29-1 to TRBJ2-3; D remains unclear. The germline V and J ends were trimmed by 2 bases and 8 bases, with 8 bases remaining between them. The CDR3 runs to 11 residues. Germline V gives CDR1 SQVTM, CDR2 ANQGSEA. For the CDR3, the DNA is TGCAGCGTTGAACCGGGCGGTACGCAGTATTTT. This encodes CSVEPGGTQYF.

This clonotype is a singleton in its sample. V gene TRBV7-2 combines with J gene TRBJ1-5; the match to TRBD1 covers 7 bases. Germline loops: CDR1 SGHTA, CDR2 FQGNSA. The CDR3 length is 15 residues. The V and J ends lost 5 bases and 5 bases, in that order; junction bases with no gene match: 9. CDR3 loop: CASSPPGTDYQPQHF. Here the CDR3 DNA reads TGTGCCAGCAGCCCACCCGGGACAGACTATCAGCCCCAGCATTTT.

This clonotype was detected ten times or more. V usage is TRBV5-5 and J usage is TRBJ2-1; D is perhaps TRBD1 (6 bases). The CDR3 has 12 residues. Germline V lookup: CDR1 SGHKS, CDR2 YYEKEE (reference sequence). V lost 2 bases and J 6 bases, leaving 6 bases between the germline ends. In nucleotides, the CDR3 is TGTGCCAGCAGCTTCAGGGGCAATGAGCAGTTCTTC. It codes for CASSFRGNEQFF.

The chain recombines TRBV19 with TRBJ1-2, with D maybe TRBD1 (5 bases). This CDR3 contains 14 residues. V was cut by 5 bases and J by 2 bases, with 12 bases left in between. Germline-derived CDR1 and CDR2 are LNHDA and SQIVND (reference sequence). The CDR3 reads CASSPAGPNYGYTF. The DNA for the CDR3 is TGTGCCAGTAGTCCCGCAGGGCCGAACTATGGCTACACCTTC. Drawing the rest from reference TRBV19 and TRBJ1-2, the complete variable domain is DGGITQSPKYLFRKEGQNVTLSCEQNLNHDAMYWYRQDPGQGLRLIYYSQIVNDFQKGDIAEGYSVSREKKESFPLTVTSAQKNPTAFYLCASSPAGPNYGYTFGSGTRLTVV.

The gene calls are TRBV7-9 and TRBJ2-1, with 9 bases identical to TRBD1. Germline V lookup: CDR1 SEHNR, CDR2 FQNEAQ (reference sequence). With 4 bases clipped from V and 7 bases from J, the junction kept 2 bases outside the gene matches. The CDR3 has 13 amino acids. The CDR3 loop reads CASSSQGANEQFF. CDR3 bases: TGTGCCAGCAGCTCACAGGGGGCGAATGAGCAGTTCTTC.

The CDR3 sequence: CASSDSETGSPRLFF. CDR3 coding DNA: TGTGCCAGCAGTGACTCAGAGACAGGGTCCCCCCGGCTGTTCTTC. The V gene is TRBV6-4, the J gene TRBJ2-1; 7 bases line up with TRBD1. The CDR3 consists of 15 residues. The J segment lost 15 bases and the V segment lost 0 bases, leaving 14 bases of the junction unmatched. Per the germline V gene, CDR1 is MRHNA and CDR2 is SNTAGT.

As concerns this clonotype: Mismatch with germline at one junction end may stem from a read error. The chain employs TRBV19 and TRBJ2-6, with 8 bases lining up with TRBD1. The CDR3 covers 17 residues. The V gene's germline CDR1 is LNHDA and CDR2 SQIVND (reference sequence). CDR3 DNA: TGTGCCAGTAGCATAGGAGACAGGGGATCTGGGACCAACGTCCTGACTTTC. This translates into CASSIGDRGSGTNVLTF.

This clonotype was recorded many times. The rearrangement uses TRBV9 and TRBJ1-1; D is uncertain. The CDR3 is made up of 13 amino acids. Germline V gene lookup returns CDR1 SGDLS and CDR2 YYNGEE. V gave up 4 bases and J gave up 1 base, with 8 bases separating them. CDR3 protein: CASSPGPNTEAFF. The DNA for the CDR3 is TGTGCCAGCAGCCCCGGACCGAACACTGAAGCTTTCTTT.

As regards this clonotype: A much bigger clone sits one base away, suggesting this may be a read error. The chain uses TRBV6-5 and TRBJ2-1, with TRBD2 matching 9 bases. Germline assignment: CDR1 MNHEY and CDR2 SVGAGI. The CDR3 has 15 residues. CDR3 loop: CASSSKGLAYNEQLF. CDR3 DNA sequence: TGTGCCAGCAGTTCGAAGGGACTAGCTTACAATGAGCAGCTCTTC.

The chain is built from TRBV6-1 and TRBJ1-1, with TRBD1 as a possible D gene (5 bases). V gave up 0 bases and J gave up 8 bases, with 13 bases separating them. CDR1 and CDR2 from the germline V gene are MNHNS and SASEGT. CDR3 length: 14 amino acids. CDR3 nucleotide sequence: TGTGCCAGCAGTGAAGCGTGGAAGGGGAGGGAAGCTTTCTTT. Protein: CASSEAWKGREAFF.

For this clonotype: A much larger clone sits a single nucleotide away, making a read error possible. J is TRBJ1-4 and V is TRBV5-4, with D hard to call. The CDR3 contains 13 residues. CDR1 SGHNT and CDR2 YYREEE come from the germline V gene (reference sequence). In nucleotides, the CDR3 is TGTGCCGGCAGCTTGGCGGCTAATGAAAAACTGTTTTTT. It translates to CAGSLAANEKLFF.

This clonotype has just a few counts. The J gene is TRBJ1-1, the V gene TRBV29-1; D perhaps matches TRBD1 (5 bases). This CDR3 has 11 amino acids. The V end was cut by 5 bases, the J end by 11 bases, with 15 bases between. Germline V gene data show CDR1 as SQVTM and CDR2 as ANQGSEA. In DNA, the CDR3 is TGCAGCGTTAATCCGGGGCCTGGGGCTTTCTTT. It specifies CSVNPGPGAFF.

The V call is TRBV7-9, the J call TRBJ2-3; TRBD2 aligns across 7 bases. CDR3 size: 14 residues. Losses at the gene ends were 1 base for V and 3 bases for J; bases not matched to a gene: 1. Germline CDR1 is SEHNR and CDR2 is FQNEAQ (reference sequence). Here the CDR3 DNA reads TGTGCCAGCAGCTTAGTACTAGCGACAGATACGCAGTATTTT. Translated: CASSLVLATDTQYF.

This clonotype occurred once. The rearrangement uses TRBV29-1 and TRBJ2-1; D is tentatively TRBD1 or TRBD2 (6 bases each). CDR3 length: 14 residues. Germline CDR1 and CDR2: SQVTM and ANQGSEA. Trimming stripped 7 bases from V and 8 bases from J, with 21 bases between. CDR3 sequence: CSADPPGRGHEQFF. The DNA for the CDR3 is TGCAGCGCTGACCCACCGGGCCGGGGGCATGAGCAGTTCTTC.

This clonotype has at least ten counts. V is TRBV9 and J is TRBJ2-2; no firm D call. V was pared by 9 bases and J by 1 base, with 10 bases between. Germline assignment: CDR1 SGDLS and CDR2 YYNGEE. CDR3 length: 13 residues. CDR3 DNA: TGTGCCACATCGAAGGGGAACACCGGGGAGCTGTTTTTT. Its protein is CATSKGNTGELFF.

The chain employs TRBV2 and TRBJ1-6, with no clear D. Germline CDR1 reads SNHLY; CDR2 reads FYNNEI. The CDR3 covers 15 residues. V was clipped by 6 bases and J by 7 bases, with 16 bases between them. CDR3 nucleotide sequence: TGTGCCAGCAGACGTGATACAGCAATCAATTCACCCCTCCACTTT. Its protein product is CASRRDTAINSPLHF.

This clonotype was seen repeatedly, ten times or more. J is TRBJ1-5 and V is TRBV19; D possibly corresponds to TRBD1 (5 bases). Germline V gene sequence: CDR1 LNHDA, CDR2 SQIVND (reference sequence). The CDR3 is 15 residues long. V was cut by 1 base and J by 3 bases, with 10 bases left in between. The CDR3 here is CASSIVGGANQPQHF. The DNA of the CDR3 is TGTGCCAGTAGTATAGTTGGAGGGGCCAATCAGCCCCAGCATTTT.